The clone carrying this T cell receptor (beta chain) was detected only a few times. Its antigen is not identified. This sample stems from a study of T cells in Graves' hyperthyroidism and ophthalmopathy. General study findings and limits: The authors' 13 V-J model separated ophthalmopathy from stable hyperthyroidism.

TCR beta CDR3 regions were amplified from RNA transcripts. HTBI primers drove first-round RT-PCR of the TCR CDR3. MiXCR, applied by TCRdb to the multiplex PCR reads, yields one record per CDR3 protein. The sample consists of around 420,000 distinct CDR3 sequences, 15% to 19% of them appearing once. Per germline, CDR1 SEHNR and CDR2 FQNEAQ (reference sequence). This CDR3 contains 11 residues. The V end lost 5 bases, the J end lost 6 bases, and 8 bases lay between the germline ends. Calling Graves' hyperthyroidism stable meant ophthalmopathy did not progress within 18 months. The study left out patients who had uncontrolled infection, other autoimmune disease, pregnancy or lactation.

V gene TRBV7-9 combines with J gene TRBJ2-7; D remains ambiguous. The TCR sequence derives from a woman between 18 and 30 years old with Graves' hyperthyroidism. Sample: blood. The CDR3 is CASSTGFEQYF. CDR3 nucleotides: TGTGCCAGCAGCACCGGGTTCGAGCAGTACTTC.